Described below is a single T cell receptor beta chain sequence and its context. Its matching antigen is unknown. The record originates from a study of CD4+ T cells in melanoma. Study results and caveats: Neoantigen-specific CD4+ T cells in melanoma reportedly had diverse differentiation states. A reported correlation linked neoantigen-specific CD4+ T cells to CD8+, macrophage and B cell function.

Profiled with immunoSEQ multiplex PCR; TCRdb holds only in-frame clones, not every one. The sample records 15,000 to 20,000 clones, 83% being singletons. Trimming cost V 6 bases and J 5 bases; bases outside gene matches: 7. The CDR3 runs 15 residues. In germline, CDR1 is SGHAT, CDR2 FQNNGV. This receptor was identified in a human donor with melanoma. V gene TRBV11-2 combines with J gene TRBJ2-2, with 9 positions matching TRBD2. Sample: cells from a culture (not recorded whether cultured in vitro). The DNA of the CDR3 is TGTGCCAGCAGACCGCGGGGGGGACGAACCGGGGAGCTGTTTTTT. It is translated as CASRPRGGRTGELFF.